This T cell receptor (beta chain) was recovered during a study of blood T cells in healthy people across ages. Overall study results and limits: Underestimates were what the diversity estimates from one million T cells were considered to be. Naive T cell percentage and TCR beta diversity correlated strongly.

With a J-beta primer mix and a sample-barcoded 5' primer, a second PCR ran 7 to 11 cycles. From the 5' RACE reads, TCRdb called clonotypes with MiXCR, one entry per CDR3 protein. The sample lists about 1.8 million distinct CDR3 sequences, about 50% occurring once. The CDR3 extends over 16 amino acids. Germline CDR1 MNHNY, CDR2 SVGAGI (reference sequence). Trimming shortened V by 4 bases and J by 0 bases, and 15 bases separated the two germline ends. Concerning this clonotype itself: The antigen is undetermined.

The specimen was blood. The source of this sequence is a woman aged 40 to 50 in good health. The chain links TRBV6-6 to TRBJ2-5, with D possibly being TRBD1 (6 bases). CDR3 amino acids: CASSSAPGEYQETQYF. CDR3 bases: TGTGCCAGCAGTTCAGCTCCAGGGGAGTACCAAGAGACCCAGTACTTC.